This T cell receptor (beta chain) is drawn from a study of T cell responses to AZD1222 COVID-19 vaccine. Across the study: Second-dose recipients at about 4 or about 12 weeks were treated as one pooled group. Broader study findings: The study identified only five or six AZD1222 recipients as seropositive at baseline. Donors, mostly white British, included more females; clonal diversity was possibly underestimated.

About this clone: As yet, its antigen is unknown.

Profiling relied on immunoSEQ multiplex PCR, and the TCRdb table lists in-frame clones only, not all of them. The sample includes approximately 100,000 clones, 92% seen only once; the top ten take roughly 1.2%. V lost 4 bases and J lost 5; bases outside the gene matches: 6. This CDR3 contains 16 residues. Germline V gene lookup returns CDR1 MNHNY and CDR2 SVGAGI (reference sequence). The specimen comprised peripheral blood, sampled on day 0 of AZD1222 vaccination. The chain links TRBV6-6 to TRBJ1-5; 12 bases line up with TRBD1. The clonotype originates from an adult in good health. In nucleotides, the CDR3 is TGTGCCAGCAGTTTGAGGGACAGGGGGCGTGATCAGCCCCAGCATTTT. Translating it yields CASSLRDRGRDQPQHF.